Sequencing of this TCR beta chain was carried out in a study of T cells in Graves' hyperthyroidism and ophthalmopathy. Across the whole study: Any treatment followed the collection of peripheral blood at initial diagnosis. Regarding the study as a whole: A 13 V-J signature model discriminated ophthalmopathy versus stable hyperthyroidism. The majority of expanded thyroid clonotypes above 0.001 also appeared in blood.

Among the patients, aged 18 to 65, hyperthyroidism was newly diagnosed and had lasted under 2 months. With regard to this clonotype: Antigen unknown.

CDR3 length: 15 residues. Looked up from germline, CDR1 is SEHNR and CDR2 is FQNEAQ (reference sequence). Trimming took 3 bases from V and 5 from J; bases not matched to a gene: 3. RNA transcripts provided the source from which TCR beta CDR3 regions were amplified. TCR CDR3 underwent first-round RT-PCR with the HTBI primer set. TCRdb passed the multiplex PCR reads through MiXCR, listing each CDR3 protein once. The sample includes hundreds of thousands of distinct CDR3 sequences, around 38% of them seen just once. The clonotype comes from a young man with Graves' hyperthyroidism. The chain links TRBV7-9 to TRBJ2-7, with 14 bases matching TRBD2. The specimen sequenced was blood. Here the CDR3 reads CASSFGTSGGDEQYF. In DNA form, the CDR3 reads TGTGCCAGCAGCTTCGGGACTAGCGGGGGCGACGAGCAGTACTTC.